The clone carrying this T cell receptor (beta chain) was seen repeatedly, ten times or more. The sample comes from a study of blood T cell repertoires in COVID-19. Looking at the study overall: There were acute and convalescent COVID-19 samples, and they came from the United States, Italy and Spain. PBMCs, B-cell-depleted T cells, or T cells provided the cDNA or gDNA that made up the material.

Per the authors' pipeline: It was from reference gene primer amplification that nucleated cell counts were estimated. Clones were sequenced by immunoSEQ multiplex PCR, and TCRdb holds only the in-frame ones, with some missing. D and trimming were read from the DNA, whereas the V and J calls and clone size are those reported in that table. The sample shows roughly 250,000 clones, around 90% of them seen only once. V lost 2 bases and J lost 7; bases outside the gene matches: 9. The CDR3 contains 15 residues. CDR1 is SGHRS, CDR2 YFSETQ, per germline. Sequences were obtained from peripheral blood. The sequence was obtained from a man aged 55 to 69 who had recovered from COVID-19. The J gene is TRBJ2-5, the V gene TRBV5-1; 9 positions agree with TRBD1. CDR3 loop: CASSFSGTGLGTQYF. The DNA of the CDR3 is TGCGCCAGCAGCTTCAGTGGGACAGGGCTCGGGACCCAGTACTTC. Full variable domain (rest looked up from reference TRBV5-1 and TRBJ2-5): KAGVTQTPRYLIKTRGQQVTLSCSPISGHRSVSWYQQTPGQGLQFLFEYFSETQRNKGNFPGRFSGRQFSNSRSEMNVSTLELGDSALYLCASSFSGTGLGTQYFGPGTRLLVL.